Listed below are T cell receptor beta chains from one sample, sequenced in a study of blood T cell repertoires in COVID-19. Measured with immunoSEQ multiplex PCR; TCRdb has only the in-frame clones, and not every one. The sample shows about 96,000 clones, 85% to 90% of them seen only once. The specimen sequenced was peripheral blood. The origin of the receptors is a human donor with COVID-19, enrolled during active disease. The donor label of this sample is uncertain. The CDR3 runs from the conserved cysteine through the conserved F or W. D genes are given only for firm matches. Clone size is given for some rows only: seen once, a few or many times, or a class if the clone is expanded.

v_call,clone_size,d_call,j_call,cdr3_nt,cdr3_aa
TRBV28,NA,TRBD2,TRBJ2-1,TGTGCCAGCAGAAAACGACTAGCGGGAGACAATGAGCAGTTCTTC,CASRKRLAGDNEQFF
TRBV5-1,NA,NA,TRBJ1-1,TGCGCCAGCAGCTTGACAGGAGTAGGTCATGCTTTCTTT,CASSLTGVGHAFF
TRBV7-6,NA,TRBD1,TRBJ2-7,TGTGCCAGCAGCCAAACCCAATGGACAGGGGTTTTTGCCGAGCAGTACTTC,CASSQTQWTGVFAEQYF
TRBV29-1,NA,TRBD1,TRBJ2-1,TGCAGCGTGATCGGACAGGGGGAATACAATGAGCAGTTCTTC,CSVIGQGEYNEQFF
TRBV12-5,NA,TRBD1,TRBJ2-5,TGTGCTAGTGGTCCGGACAGGCAAGAGACCCAGTACTTC,CASGPDRQETQYF
TRBV6-6,NA,TRBD1,TRBJ1-2,TGTGCCAGCAAAACGGGAGGGGGCAACTATGGCTACACCTTC,CASKTGGGNYGYTF
TRBV24-1,NA,NA,TRBJ1-2,TGTGCCACCAGTGATCCTATGAGTGGCTACACCTTC,CATSDPMSGYTF
TRBV5-4,NA,NA,TRBJ2-7,TGTGCCAGCAGCTTCATAGATACTACTAGGGAGCAGTACTTC,CASSFIDTTREQYF
TRBV6-5,NA,TRBD1,TRBJ2-7,TGTGCCAGCAGCCGCGGACAGGAAAGCTCCTACGAGCAGTACTTC,CASSRGQESSYEQYF
TRBV13,NA,TRBD2,TRBJ2-1,TGTGCCAGCAGCCCCGAAGCGGGGTCCTCCTACAATGAGCAGTTCTTC,CASSPEAGSSYNEQFF
TRBV6-2/TRBV6-3,NA,TRBD2,TRBJ2-3,TGTGCCAGCAGTTACATTAGCGGGGGGTACACAGATACGCAGTATTTT,CASSYISGGYTDTQYF
TRBV15,NA,TRBD1,TRBJ2-1,TGTGCCACCAGCGGAATGGACAGGGGATACAATGAGCAGTTCTTC,CATSGMDRGYNEQFF
TRBV9,NA,TRBD1,TRBJ2-7,TGTGCCAGCAGCCCTGGACAGGGAGGCGGCGAGCAGTACTTC,CASSPGQGGGEQYF
TRBV3-1/TRBV3-2,NA,TRBD1,TRBJ1-6,TGTGCCAGCAGCCAAGAGGGCGCAGGGGGTAATTCACCCCTCCACTTT,CASSQEGAGGNSPLHF
TRBV19,once,TRBD1,TRBJ1-4,TGTGCCAGTAATAGGGACAGGAACGGGGAAAAACTGTTTTTT,CASNRDRNGEKLFF
TRBV2,NA,NA,TRBJ2-3,TGTGCCAGCAGTGTGGCGACGCAACAGAATACGCAGTATTTT,CASSVATQQNTQYF
TRBV29-1,NA,TRBD1,TRBJ2-2,TGCAGCGTAAAGGACAGGGGACTCGGGGAGCTGTTTTTT,CSVKDRGLGELFF
TRBV12-3/TRBV12-4,NA,NA,TRBJ2-7,TGTGCCAGCAGTTTAATGGCAGTCCAGTACTTC,CASSLMAVQYF
TRBV9,once,NA,TRBJ1-1,TGTGCCAGCAGCGTAGTGGGGGGAGAGGCTTTCTTT,CASSVVGGEAFF
TRBV10-2,NA,NA,TRBJ1-3,TGCGCCAGCAGTGTAGGGGCGGCTGGAAACACCATATATTTT,CASSVGAAGNTIYF
TRBV9,once,TRBD1,TRBJ2-7,TGTGCCAGCAGCGGCCGACAGGGGCAGTGGAGCGAGCAGTACTTC,CASSGRQGQWSEQYF
TRBV3-1/TRBV3-2,NA,NA,TRBJ1-2,TGTGCCAGCAGTCTCCGGGACACTGGCTACACCTTC,CASSLRDTGYTF
TRBV2,NA,TRBD1,TRBJ2-7,TGTGCCAGCAGTGCCGAGACAGGGGCCTACGAGCAGTACTTC,CASSAETGAYEQYF
TRBV6-5,NA,TRBD1,TRBJ1-2,TGTGCCAGCAGTTACTCTCCGCGACAGGGGAGCGGCTACACCTTC,CASSYSPRQGSGYTF
TRBV19,NA,TRBD2,TRBJ2-1,TGTGCCAGCCTCGCTAGGGCCTGGAGCGGGGGCTCCTACAATGAGCAGTTCTTC,CASLARAWSGGSYNEQFF
TRBV19,NA,NA,TRBJ2-7,TGTGCCAGTACCCCCCACGACAGAGGCTCCTACGAGCAGTACTTC,CASTPHDRGSYEQYF
TRBV30,NA,NA,TRBJ1-1,TGTGCCTGGAGTGTATTGGGTCTCGGGAGAACTGAAGCTTTCTTT,CAWSVLGLGRTEAFF
TRBV6-2/TRBV6-3,NA,NA,TRBJ2-7,TGTGCCAGCAGTTACGGTGGTTTAGGGAGCTCCTACGAGCAGTACTTC,CASSYGGLGSSYEQYF
TRBV19,NA,NA,TRBJ1-4,TGTGCCAGTAGTATGCAGGGGGAAAAACTGTTTTTT,CASSMQGEKLFF
TRBV19,NA,TRBD1,TRBJ2-1,TGTGCCAGTAGAGACAGGGACACCTACAATGAGCAGTTCTTC,CASRDRDTYNEQFF
TRBV9,NA,TRBD2,TRBJ2-7,TGTGCCAGCAGCGTAGGACTAGCGGGCTCCTACGAGCAGTACTTC,CASSVGLAGSYEQYF
TRBV23-1,NA,TRBD2,TRBJ2-7,TGCGCCAGCAGTCAATTTATACTAGCGGGGGACGAGCAGTACTTC,CASSQFILAGDEQYF
TRBV11-3,NA,TRBD1,TRBJ2-1,TGTGCCAGCAGCTCCTCCGGGACAGGGGACAATGAGCAGTTCTTC,CASSSSGTGDNEQFF
TRBV6-2/TRBV6-3,NA,NA,TRBJ2-7,TGTGCCAGCAGCCTGGAGGCCGAGCAGTACTTC,CASSLEAEQYF
TRBV11-2,NA,NA,TRBJ1-1,TGTGCCAGCAGCTTAGGAGTGGGTCAGACATCTGAAGCTTTCTTT,CASSLGVGQTSEAFF
TRBV24-1,NA,TRBD2,TRBJ2-3,TGTGCCACCAGTGATTTAGGGACTAGCGGGAGGGCTTTACACACAGATACGCAGTATTTT,CATSDLGTSGRALHTDTQYF
TRBV11-2,NA,NA,TRBJ1-6,TGTGCCAGCAGCCAATCGGGACAACAAAATTCACCCCTCCACTTT,CASSQSGQQNSPLHF
TRBV3-1/TRBV3-2,NA,TRBD1,TRBJ1-1,TGTGCCAGCAGCCATTGTCGGGGGACAGGGCTATGGTGCACTGAAGCTTTCTTT,CASSHCRGTGLWCTEAFF
TRBV24-1,NA,TRBD1,TRBJ2-1,TGTGCCACCAGTGATGACCTCCTGACAGGGGCCCCTAGGGGGCAGTTCTTC,CATSDDLLTGAPRGQFF
TRBV15,NA,TRBD1,TRBJ1-6,TGTGCCACCAGCAGAGTGGGACAGGGGAATTCACCCCTCCACTTT,CATSRVGQGNSPLHF
TRBV5-1,NA,NA,TRBJ1-2,TGCGCCAGCAGCTTGGGGGAGGATCCTACATATGGCTACACCTTC,CASSLGEDPTYGYTF
TRBV6-5,NA,TRBD2,TRBJ2-3,TGTGCCAGCAGTTACGGGGTAGCGGGGGGCACAGATACGCAGTATTTT,CASSYGVAGGTDTQYF
TRBV11-2,NA,NA,TRBJ2-1,TGTGCCAGCAGCTTAGATTCGGTAGTGGATGAGCAGTTCTTC,CASSLDSVVDEQFF
TRBV12-3/TRBV12-4,NA,TRBD1,TRBJ2-7,TGTGCCAGCAGCCGGGACAGGACCTACGAGCAGTACTTC,CASSRDRTYEQYF
TRBV28,NA,NA,TRBJ1-5,TGTGCCAGCAGTTCCGCAGGAGGGGGGGGCGGTCAGCCCCAGCATTTT,CASSSAGGGGGQPQHF
TRBV3-1/TRBV3-2,NA,TRBD2,TRBJ2-1,TGTGCCAGCAGCCTCACGGCAGGGAGGGGTCCCAATGAGCAGTTCTTC,CASSLTAGRGPNEQFF
TRBV6-1,NA,NA,TRBJ2-7,TGTGCCAGCAGTGGAGCTGGGGCGTTCGTAAAATTTTCCTACGAGCAGTACTTC,CASSGAGAFVKFSYEQYF
TRBV10-3,NA,TRBD1,TRBJ2-1,TGTGCCATTACACAGGGGCCCTCCTACAATGAGCAGTTCTTC,CAITQGPSYNEQFF
TRBV6-2/TRBV6-3,NA,NA,TRBJ2-1,TGTGCCAGCAGTTATTACGGGGGCAATGAGCAGTTCTTC,CASSYYGGNEQFF
TRBV19,NA,NA,TRBJ2-7,TGTGCCAGTAGCCTTACAGGGAGCTCCTACGAGCAGTACTTC,CASSLTGSSYEQYF
TRBV2,NA,NA,TRBJ2-5,TGTGCCAGCAGTGAAGCGTGGGGCAGTTTGGAGACCCAGTACTTC,CASSEAWGSLETQYF
TRBV6-2/TRBV6-3,once,TRBD2,TRBJ2-7,TGTGCCAGCAGTGGGACTAGCGGGAGCTTCTACGAGCAGTACTTC,CASSGTSGSFYEQYF
TRBV2,NA,TRBD1,TRBJ2-7,TGTGCCACCACCACTGACAGGGACGAGCAGTACTTC,CATTTDRDEQYF
TRBV27,NA,NA,TRBJ1-2,TGTGCCAGCAGCCAGACAGGCAACTATGGCTACACCTTC,CASSQTGNYGYTF
TRBV28,NA,TRBD1,TRBJ1-5,TGTGCCAGCAGTCCAACAGGGGGTCAGCCCCAGCATTTT,CASSPTGGQPQHF